A single T cell receptor beta chain is shown here with its context. This entry belongs to a study of blood T cell repertoires in COVID-19. Here immunoSEQ multiplex PCR was the method, and the copy in TCRdb shows in-frame clones only, minus some. The sample records tens of thousands of clones, around 90% being singletons. This receptor was taken from a woman aged 80 or over with acute or convalescent COVID-19. The sequenced material came from peripheral blood.

The CDR3: CASSRGGAGETPLHF. The DNA for the CDR3 is TGTGCCAGCAGTAGGGGGGGGGCTGGTGAGACACCCCTCCACTTT. The chain links TRBV2 to TRBJ1-6, with D perhaps matching TRBD1 (6 bases). V gave up 5 bases and J gave up 11 bases, with 19 bases separating them. This CDR3 is 15 amino acids long. Per germline, CDR1 SNHLY and CDR2 FYNNEI.